This T cell receptor beta chain stems from a study of T cells in Graves' hyperthyroidism and ophthalmopathy. Study results and caveats: Prediction of ophthalmopathy progression came a median 6.5 months pre-onset. Ophthalmopathy cases were set apart from stable hyperthyroidism by a 13 V-J model.

Patients with uncontrolled infections, other autoimmune diseases, pregnancy or lactation were excluded. The V and J ends lost 2 bases and 0 bases respectively, with 10 bases between them. The germline gives CDR1 SGHTA, CDR2 FQGNSA. The CDR3 has 15 residues. This clonotype was seen at least ten times. No antigen is known for it. Amplified TCR beta CDR3 regions derived from RNA transcripts. First-round RT-PCR with HTBI primers amplified the TCR CDR3 region. TCRdb fed the multiplex PCR reads into MiXCR, producing one record per CDR3 protein. The sample holds approximately 510,000 distinct CDR3 sequences; 40% to 50% are singletons and the top ten take about two fifths.

Sequenced material: peripheral blood or thyroid tissue (not recorded which). The sequence was collected from an adult woman with Graves' disease, either hyperthyroidism or ophthalmopathy (not recorded which). V usage is TRBV7-2 and J usage is TRBJ1-2, with D tentatively TRBD1 (5 bases). CDR3 sequence (DNA): TGTGCCAGCAGCTTAAGGGGAGGGCCTAACTATGGCTACACCTTC. It encodes CASSLRGGPNYGYTF.